Each of the 7 T cell receptor beta chains below was sequenced from the same sample in a study of regulatory T cells in long-lasting Graves disease (dated by TCRdb to 2020 to 2023). Receptors were amplified or captured by multiplex PCR. The sequencing machine was an Illumina HiSeq 4000. To build TCR beta libraries, CDR3 regions were amplified by Arm-PCR using iRepertoire HTBI primers. TCRdb reprocessed the public reads (quality trimming at Q25 with fastp, clone calling with MiXCR) and kept in-frame beta chains. Each CDR3 protein gets just one entry, which takes the most common genes and DNA from the rows behind it. The table for this sample lists hundreds of thousands of distinct CDR3 sequences; 12% of them were counted only once. The leading ten clones occupy more than 8% of the sample. Taken with the paper, the label for time point translates to: newly diagnosed GD, antithyroid drugs for less than 3 months. RNA was extracted from PBMCs in TRIzol for both TCR sequencing and RNA sequencing.

This same sample was also part of a study on T cells in Graves' hyperthyroidism and ophthalmopathy.

This specimen was peripheral blood mononuclear cells (PBMCs), taken at new diagnosis, from a patient treated with antithyroid drugs. Receptors originate from a woman aged 25 to 39 with Graves disease. Donor details come from another sample of the same person, matched by shared clones.

The chain carries TRBV20-1 and TRBJ2-7, with a tentative D call TRBD2 (6 bases). CDR1 and CDR2 (germline): DFQATT, SNEGSKA (reference sequence). The V end lost 4 bases, the J end lost 6 bases, and 13 bases lay between the germline ends. This CDR3 is built from 12 residues. The CDR3 region is CSANPGEGEQYF. The CDR3 DNA is TGCAGTGCTAACCCGGGAGAGGGCGAGCAGTACTTC.

This clonotype was picked up many times. The rearrangement uses TRBV27 and TRBJ1-1; tentative D call: TRBD1 (6 bases). Looked up from germline, CDR1 is MNHEY and CDR2 is SMNVEV (reference sequence). V was trimmed by 5 bases and J by 1 base, leaving 14 bases between them. CDR3 length: 15 residues. CDR3 coding DNA: TGTGCCAGCAGTCTTCTGGACAGTTCGAACACTGAAGCTTTCTTT. This gives the protein CASSLLDSSNTEAFF.

This clonotype was found many times. This sequence joins TRBV3-1 and TRBJ2-3, with D unresolved. In germline, CDR1 is LGHDT, CDR2 YNNKEL (reference sequence). CDR3 length: 11 residues. V lost 2 bases to trimming and J lost 9 bases, with 6 bases between them. In DNA, the CDR3 is TGTGCCAGCAGCCAAAAAACAACGCAGTATTTT. It yields the protein CASSQKTTQYF.

This clonotype was seen more than once but under ten times. One junction end disagrees with the germline gene, perhaps due to a read error. CDR3 in amino acids: CSALVLAGSISYEQCF. The CDR3 nucleotides are TGCAGTGCTCTCGTTCTAGCGGGAAGCATCTCCTACGAGCAGTGCTTC. This chain joins TRBV20-1 and TRBJ2-7, with 9 bases fitting TRBD2. The CDR3 loop spans 16 amino acids. CDR1 DFQATT and CDR2 SNEGSKA come from the germline V gene (reference sequence).

This clonotype was recorded at least ten times. J is TRBJ1-5 and V is TRBV7-2; D is perhaps TRBD1 (5 bases). This CDR3 comprises 15 residues. CDR1 and CDR2 (germline): SGHTA, FQGNSA. Trimming left V 1 base short and J 2 bases short, with 9 bases between. CDR3 in amino acids: CASSLEGHGNQPQHF. CDR3 coding DNA: TGTGCCAGCAGCTTAGAGGGGCATGGCAATCAGCCCCAGCATTTT.

This clonotype was recorded many times. This chain connects TRBV9 to TRBJ2-5, with D perhaps matching TRBD1 or TRBD2 (5 bases each). From germline, CDR1 is SGDLS and CDR2 YYNGEE. The ends were cut back, 6 bases at V and 3 bases at J, with 15 bases in the middle. This CDR3 is 14 amino acids long. The CDR3 sequence is CASNPGRREETQYF. CDR3 sequence (DNA): TGTGCCAGCAACCCAGGGCGGCGGGAAGAGACCCAGTACTTC.

This clonotype was counted many times. This chain uses TRBV2 with TRBJ2-2; 8 nucleotides agree with TRBD1. Unmatched junction bases numbered 3, after V lost 5 bases and J lost 1 base. The CDR3 has 15 residues. The germline V gene encodes CDR1 SNHLY and CDR2 FYNNEI. CDR3 amino acids: CASSSDRGNTGELFF. The CDR3, as DNA: TGTGCCAGCAGTTCAGACAGGGGGAACACCGGGGAGCTGTTTTTT.